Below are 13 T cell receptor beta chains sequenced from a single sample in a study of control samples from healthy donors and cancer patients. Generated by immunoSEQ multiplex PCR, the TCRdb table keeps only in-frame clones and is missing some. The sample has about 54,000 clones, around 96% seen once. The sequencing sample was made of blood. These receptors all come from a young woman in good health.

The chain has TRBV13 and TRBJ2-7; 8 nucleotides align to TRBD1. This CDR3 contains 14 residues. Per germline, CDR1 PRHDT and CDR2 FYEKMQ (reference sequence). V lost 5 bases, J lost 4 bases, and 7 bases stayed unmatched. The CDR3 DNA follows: TGTGCCAGCAGCCTCGGACAGGGCCAATACGAGCAGTACTTC. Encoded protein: CASSLGQGQYEQYF. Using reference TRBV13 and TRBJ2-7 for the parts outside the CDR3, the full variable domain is AAGVIQSPRHLIKEKRETATLKCYPIPRHDTVYWYQQGPGQDPQFLISFYEKMQSDKGSIPDRFSAQQFSDYHSELNMSSLELGDSALYFCASSLGQGQYEQYFGPGTRLTVT.

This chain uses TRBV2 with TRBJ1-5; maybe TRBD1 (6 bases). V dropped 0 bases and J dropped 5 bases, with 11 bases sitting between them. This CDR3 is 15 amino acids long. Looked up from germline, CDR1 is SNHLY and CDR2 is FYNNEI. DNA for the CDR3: TGTGCCAGCAGTGAAGCGGAAGGGGGACATCAGCCCCAGCATTTT. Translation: CASSEAEGGHQPQHF.

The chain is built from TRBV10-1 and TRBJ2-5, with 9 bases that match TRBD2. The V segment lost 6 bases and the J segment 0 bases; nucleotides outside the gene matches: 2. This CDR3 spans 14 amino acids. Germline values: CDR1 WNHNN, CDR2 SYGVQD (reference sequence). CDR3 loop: CASSPSGNQETQYF. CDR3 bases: TGCGCCAGCAGCCCTAGCGGGAACCAAGAGACCCAGTACTTC.

CDR3 in DNA: TGTGCCTGGAGTGACTCCTATAATTCACCCCTCCACTTT. It yields the protein CAWSDSYNSPLHF. The gene calls are TRBV30 and TRBJ1-6; D is uncertain. CDR3 length: 13 residues. V was clipped by 1 base and J by 0 bases, with 1 base between them. Germline assignment: CDR1 GTSNPN and CDR2 SVGIG (reference sequence).

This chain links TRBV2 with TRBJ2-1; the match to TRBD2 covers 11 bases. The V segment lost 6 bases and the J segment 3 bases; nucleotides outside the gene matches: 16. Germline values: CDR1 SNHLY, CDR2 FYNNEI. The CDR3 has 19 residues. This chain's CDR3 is CASSGQIVPGLADYNEQFF. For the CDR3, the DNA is TGTGCCAGCAGCGGACAAATCGTCCCGGGACTAGCGGACTACAATGAGCAGTTCTTC.

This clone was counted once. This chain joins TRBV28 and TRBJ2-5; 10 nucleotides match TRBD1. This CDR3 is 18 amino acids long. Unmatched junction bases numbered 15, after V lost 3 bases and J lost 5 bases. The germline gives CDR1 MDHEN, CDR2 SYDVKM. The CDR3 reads CASSFLGRTGGGEETQYF. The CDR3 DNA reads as TGTGCCAGCAGTTTCCTTGGACGGACAGGGGGAGGTGAGGAGACCCAGTACTTC.

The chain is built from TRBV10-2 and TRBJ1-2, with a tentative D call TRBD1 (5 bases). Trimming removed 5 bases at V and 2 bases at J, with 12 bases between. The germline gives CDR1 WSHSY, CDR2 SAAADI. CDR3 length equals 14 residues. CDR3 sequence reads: CASSPLGGNYGYTF. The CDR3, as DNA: TGCGCCAGCAGTCCCCTTGGGGGGAACTATGGCTACACCTTC.

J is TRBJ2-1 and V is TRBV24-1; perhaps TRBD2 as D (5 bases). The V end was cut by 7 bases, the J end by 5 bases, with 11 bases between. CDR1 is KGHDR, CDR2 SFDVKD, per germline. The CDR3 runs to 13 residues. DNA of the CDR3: TGTGCCACCAGCGAGGGAGTCAACAATGAGCAGTTCTTC. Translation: CATSEGVNNEQFF.

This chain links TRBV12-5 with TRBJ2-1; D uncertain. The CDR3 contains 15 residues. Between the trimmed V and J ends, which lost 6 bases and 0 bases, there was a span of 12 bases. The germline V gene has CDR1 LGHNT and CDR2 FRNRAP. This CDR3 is CASGTDASSYNEQFF. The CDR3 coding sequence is TGTGCTAGTGGGACGGATGCCAGCTCCTACAATGAGCAGTTCTTC.

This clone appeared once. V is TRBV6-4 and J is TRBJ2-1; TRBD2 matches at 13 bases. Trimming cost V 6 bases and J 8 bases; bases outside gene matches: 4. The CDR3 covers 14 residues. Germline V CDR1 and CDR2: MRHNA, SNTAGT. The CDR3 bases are TGTGCCAGCAGCGCCGGGACTAGCGGGGATGAGCAGTTCTTC. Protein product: CASSAGTSGDEQFF.

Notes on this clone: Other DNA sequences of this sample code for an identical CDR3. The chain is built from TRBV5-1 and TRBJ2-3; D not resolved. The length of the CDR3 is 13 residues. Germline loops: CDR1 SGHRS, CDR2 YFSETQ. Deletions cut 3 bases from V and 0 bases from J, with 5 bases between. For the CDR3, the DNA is TGCGCCAGCAGCTCGACTAGCACAGATACGCAGTATTTT. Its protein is CASSSTSTDTQYF. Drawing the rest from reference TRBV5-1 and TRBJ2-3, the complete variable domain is KAGVTQTPRYLIKTRGQQVTLSCSPISGHRSVSWYQQTPGQGLQFLFEYFSETQRNKGNFPGRFSGRQFSNSRSEMNVSTLELGDSALYLCASSSTSTDTQYFGPGTRLTVL.

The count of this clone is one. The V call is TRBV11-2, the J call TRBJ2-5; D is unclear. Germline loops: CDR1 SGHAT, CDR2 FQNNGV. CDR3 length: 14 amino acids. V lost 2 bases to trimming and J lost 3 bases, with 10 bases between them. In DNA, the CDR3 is TGTGCCAGCAGCTTATTCACGGCGGAAGAGACCCAGTACTTC. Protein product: CASSLFTAEETQYF.

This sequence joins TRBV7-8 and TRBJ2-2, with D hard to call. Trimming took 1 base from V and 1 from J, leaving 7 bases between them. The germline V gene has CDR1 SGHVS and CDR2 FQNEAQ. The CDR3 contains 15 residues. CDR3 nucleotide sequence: TGTGCCAGCAGCTTAGGAAGACGGAACACCGGGGAGCTGTTTTTT. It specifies CASSLGRRNTGELFF.